This TCR beta chain is drawn from a study of cytomegalovirus exposure and HLA in healthy donors. PCR used 60 Vbeta primers and 13 Jbeta primers. Produced via immunoSEQ multiplex PCR; TCRdb's table is partial and in-frame only. This sample yields about 150,000 clones, of which 82% are seen a single time; 8.1% belongs to the top ten. The CDR3 is made up of 15 amino acids. Trimming removed 4 bases from V and 5 bases from J, with 17 bases in between. The germline gives CDR1 SGHDN, CDR2 FVKESK. This sequence originates from a woman in her 50s in good health and CMV-seropositive. Specimen: PBMCs. V and J are TRBV14 and TRBJ1-1; D gene unclear. Here the CDR3 reads CASSLIWSFPTEAFF. Written as DNA, the CDR3 is TGTGCCAGCAGCCTTATTTGGAGTTTCCCAACTGAAGCTTTCTTT.